The entry below gives a single T cell receptor beta chain sequence along with its context. The target antigen is unknown. The record originates from a study of a mutant IDH1 vaccine in newly diagnosed glioma. Study findings and constraints: Vaccination elicited immune responses in 80% to 95% of patients.

With 0 bases clipped from V and 9 bases from J, the junction kept 7 bases outside the gene matches. Germline assignment: CDR1 LGHNA and CDR2 YSLEER. This CDR3 comprises 15 residues. The sample's time point: baseline, week 1 (first vaccination visit). Regarding treatment: pre-vaccination baseline after standard-of-care therapy. Each donor presented with a new WHO grade 3 or 4 astrocytoma that tested IDH1-mutant and showed ATRX loss. Assay: immunoSEQ multiplex PCR; the TCRdb copy retains only in-frame clones and omits some. The sample holds 90,000 to 95,000 clones, roughly four fifths seen once. The sequenced sample was PBMCs, obtained from a glioma patient treated with radiotherapy, temozolomide or both. The chain couples TRBV4-3 to TRBJ2-1; TRBD2 agrees at 8 bases. This receptor was obtained from a woman aged 45-60 years with glioma. The CDR3 bases are TGCGCCAGCAGCCAAGAACCGGGGGGGCTGGCTGAGCAGTTCTTC. Its translation: CASSQEPGGLAEQFF.